The present TCR beta chain was sequenced within a study of Ad26.COV2.S vaccination and SARS-CoV-2 variants. Looking at the study overall: Into the muscle, Ad26.COV2.S was dosed once or twice, 56 days apart.

CDR1 and CDR2 from the germline V gene are SGHVS and FNYEAQ. The ends were cut back, 5 bases at V and 8 bases at J, with 24 bases in the middle. The CDR3 has 16 amino acids. Treatment reported: some 20 received Ad26.COV2.S at low or high dose, single or two shots; roughly five received placebo; per-sample allocation not given. All samples were drawn on day 63, counting from the first vaccine or placebo injection. The table came from immunoSEQ multiplex PCR; TCRdb's copy has only in-frame clones and leaves some out. The table shows more than 250,000 clones, with about 87% occurring only once. This material consisted of peripheral blood, taken in a trial of Ad26.COV2.S vaccine versus placebo. This TCR was recovered from a person aged 18-60 years who received the Ad26.COV2.S COVID-19 vaccine or a placebo. The genes are TRBV7-6 and TRBJ1-2; D might be TRBD1 (6 bases). The CDR3 nucleotides read TGTGCCAGCAGCACCTGGGTCCCGGGGGGCGCGGGGGGCTACACCTTC. It translates to CASSTWVPGGAGGYTF.